These 20 T cell receptor beta chains share one sample of origin, sequenced in a study of blood T cell repertoires in COVID-19. TCRdb's copy holds only in-frame clones and misses some; the assay was immunoSEQ multiplex PCR. Of 200,000 to 250,000 clones in the sample, 85% were seen once. Sequencing was carried out using PBMCs or T cells enriched from blood (not recorded which). The receptors here all came from a man aged 40-55 years who had recovered from COVID-19.

The chain recombines TRBV7-2 with TRBJ1-1, with D perhaps TRBD1 (6 bases). The V and J ends lost 0 bases and 6 bases respectively, with 14 bases between them. The CDR3 has 15 amino acids. Germline V gene lookup returns CDR1 SGHTA and CDR2 FQGNSA. The CDR3: CASSLAVGNRAEAFF. The CDR3 bases are TGTGCCAGCAGCTTAGCAGTTGGGAACAGGGCTGAAGCTTTCTTT.

The chain employs TRBV19 and TRBJ2-1; 7 nucleotides agree with TRBD2. V gave up 5 bases and J gave up 7 bases; unmatched junction bases: 8. Germline CDR1 LNHDA, CDR2 SQIVND (reference sequence). The CDR3 contains 14 residues. CDR3 in DNA: TGTGCCAGTAGTTCCACCGGGACTATTAATGAGCAGTTCTTC. Protein product: CASSSTGTINEQFF.

The V call is TRBV6-2 or TRBV6-3, the J call TRBJ1-5; 9 nucleotides line up with TRBD1. Looked up from germline, CDR1 is MNHEY and CDR2 is SVGEGT. The CDR3 totals 17 residues. V lost 2 bases to trimming and J lost 2 bases; unmatched junction nucleotides: 7. As DNA, the CDR3 is TGTGCCAGCAGTTACCCCACAGGGGGCTCTGGCAATCAGCCCCAGCATTTT. It translates to CASSYPTGGSGNQPQHF.

This clone was observed a handful of times. The genes are TRBV2 and TRBJ2-3, with a weak D call TRBD1 (5 bases). With 3 bases removed from V and 0 bases from J, the gap between germline ends came to 10 bases. The CDR3 consists of 15 residues. Germline lookup yields CDR1 SNHLY and CDR2 FYNNEI. This CDR3 is CASSEAGHSTDTQYF. In DNA, the CDR3 is TGTGCCAGCAGTGAGGCAGGGCACAGCACAGATACGCAGTATTTT.

The rearrangement links TRBV5-6 to TRBJ1-2, with no clear D. There are 14 residues in the CDR3. Trimming stripped 4 bases from V and 8 bases from J, with 18 bases between. Per germline, CDR1 SGHDT and CDR2 YYEEEE. The CDR3 reads CASSNPEGRSGYTF. Written as DNA, the CDR3 is TGTGCCAGCAGCAACCCCGAGGGAAGGTCCGGCTACACCTTC.

The chain is built from TRBV10-3 and TRBJ2-7, with TRBD1 matching over 9 bases. After removal of 4 bases from V and 5 bases from J, the junction contained 6 bases not matched to a gene. The CDR3 has 14 amino acids. Germline loops: CDR1 ENHRY, CDR2 SYGVKD. Written as DNA, the CDR3 is TGTGCCATCAGTGTCCGGGACAGGGACGACGAGCAGTACTTC. Its protein product is CAISVRDRDDEQYF.

V and J are TRBV2 and TRBJ2-2, with 7 bases lining up with TRBD2. V lost 1 base, J lost 5 bases, and 4 bases stayed unmatched. Germline V CDR1 and CDR2: SNHLY, FYNNEI. The CDR3 totals 15 residues. In DNA form, the CDR3 reads TGTGCCAGCAGTGAAGGGGGACTACCAACCGGGGAGCTGTTTTTT. Its protein is CASSEGGLPTGELFF.

The V and J genes are TRBV4-3 and TRBJ1-5; TRBD1 is a possible D gene (6 bases). The CDR3 has 17 amino acids. Germline-derived CDR1 and CDR2 are LGHNA and YSLEER. Trimming took off 0 bases at V and 1 base at J, with 13 bases between the two ends. DNA for the CDR3: TGCGCCAGCAGCCAAGATTTTACAGGGCGAAGCAATCAGCCCCAGCATTTT. It encodes CASSQDFTGRSNQPQHF.

The rearrangement joins TRBV2 to TRBJ1-2; D might be TRBD1 (6 bases). Trimming took off 5 bases at V and 6 bases at J, with 13 bases between the two ends. The CDR3 length is 13 residues. The V gene's germline CDR1 is SNHLY and CDR2 FYNNEI. CDR3: CASSQQGPNGYTF. The DNA for the CDR3 is TGTGCCAGCAGTCAACAGGGTCCTAATGGCTACACCTTC. Together with reference TRBV2 and TRBJ1-2, the CDR3 gives the full variable domain: EPEVTQTPSHQVTQMGQEVILRCVPISNHLYFYWYRQILGQKVEFLVSFYNNEISEKSEIFDDQFSVERPDGSNFTLKIRSTKLEDSAMYFCASSQQGPNGYTFGSGTRLTVV.

The chain couples TRBV5-1 to TRBJ1-4, with TRBD1 as a possible D gene (6 bases). Germline CDR1 reads SGHRS; CDR2 reads YFSETQ. The CDR3 runs 14 residues. Trimming stripped 1 base from V and 7 bases from J, with 11 bases between. In DNA form, the CDR3 reads TGCGCCAGCAGCTTGAGTATAGGGGGTGAAAAACTGTTTTTT. It is translated as CASSLSIGGEKLFF.

V and J are TRBV3-1 (or the pseudogene TRBV3-2) and TRBJ2-7; TRBD2 matches 9 bases. CDR3 length equals 15 residues. With 2 bases clipped from V and 4 bases from J, the junction kept 6 bases outside the gene matches. The germline V gene encodes CDR1 LGHDT and CDR2 YNNKEL (reference sequence). The DNA for the CDR3 is TGTGCCAGCAGCCAATCAGCGGGAGGCGAGTACGAGCAGTACTTC. It codes for CASSQSAGGEYEQYF.

V gene TRBV19 combines with J gene TRBJ1-1, with 7 bases lining up with TRBD1. Germline CDR1 and CDR2: LNHDA and SQIVND (reference sequence). This CDR3 is built from 15 residues. V trimming: 5 bases; J trimming: 0 bases; junction bases outside the gene matches: 6. The CDR3 DNA follows: TGTGCCAGTAGTGCTGACAGGGTTATGAACACTGAAGCTTTCTTT. The encoded protein is CASSADRVMNTEAFF.

The V gene is TRBV5-1, the J gene TRBJ2-5, with D hard to call. Germline CDR1 is SGHRS and CDR2 is YFSETQ. V lost 3 bases to trimming and J lost 4 bases, with 13 bases between them. The CDR3 has 14 residues. CDR3 sequence: CASSSTRGRETQYF. Written as DNA, the CDR3 is TGCGCCAGCAGCTCCACGCGAGGAAGAGAGACCCAGTACTTC.

Ten or more counts support this clone. This chain uses TRBV6-4 with TRBJ2-2, with TRBD2 matching over 8 bases. CDR3 size: 15 residues. The J segment lost 1 base and the V segment lost 2 bases, leaving 0 bases of the junction unmatched. CDR1 is MRHNA, CDR2 SNTAGT, per germline. CDR3 loop: CASSDAGGNTGELFF. CDR3 in DNA: TGTGCCAGCAGTGACGCGGGAGGGAACACCGGGGAGCTGTTTTTT.

This clone appeared a few times. The V gene is TRBV21-1, the J gene TRBJ1-2; the table's D gene call, TRBD1, was not cross checked with the DNA. TRBV21-1 is a known pseudogene. There are 15 residues in the CDR3. The CDR3 sequence: CASSPWTETNYGYTF. The CDR3 DNA sequence: TGTGCCAGCAGCCCTTGGACAGAAACTAACTATGGCTACACCTTC.

CDR3 nucleotide sequence: TGTGCCAGCAGCGGGCCTAGCGGGAGGGTAAAAAATGAGCAGTTCTTC. This codes for CASSGPSGRVKNEQFF. The gene calls are TRBV9 and TRBJ2-1, with 12 bases identical to TRBD2. The V gene's germline CDR1 is SGDLS and CDR2 YYNGEE. This CDR3 spans 16 amino acids. V was pared by 3 bases and J by 7 bases, with 8 bases of the junction left unmatched.

The chain joins TRBV5-1 to TRBJ2-3, with 12 nucleotides matching TRBD2. The germline CDR1 and CDR2 sequences are SGHRS and YFSETQ. CDR3 length: 16 residues. Germline trimming cut 4 bases from V and 0 bases from J; bases unmatched to any gene: 3. The CDR3 nucleotides read TGCGCCAGCAGCCCCGGACTAGCGGGGAGCACAGATACGCAGTATTTT. Its translation is CASSPGLAGSTDTQYF.

The chain employs TRBV7-9 and TRBJ2-1; 11 nucleotides agree with TRBD2. The CDR3 runs to 15 residues. CDR1 and CDR2 from the germline V gene are SEHNR and FQNEAQ (reference sequence). The junction had 2 bases not matched to a gene; V was cut back by 1 base and J by 6 bases. CDR3 bases: TGTGCCAGCAGCTTAGTGGGACTAGCGGCCAATGAGCAGTTCTTC. Its protein product is CASSLVGLAANEQFF.

The rearrangement links TRBV4-3 to TRBJ2-6; the match to TRBD1 covers 7 bases. CDR3 size: 19 residues. CDR1 is LGHNA, CDR2 YSLEER, per germline. The trim removed 1 base at V and 0 bases at J, leaving 9 bases unmatched. This chain's CDR3 is CASSQGWTGESSGANVLTF. In DNA form, the CDR3 reads TGCGCCAGCAGCCAAGGCTGGACAGGCGAAAGCTCTGGGGCCAACGTCCTGACTTTC.

V gene TRBV5-6 combines with J gene TRBJ1-2; 8 bases match TRBD1. The CDR3 contains 15 residues. Germline values: CDR1 SGHDT, CDR2 YYEEEE. The junction had 9 bases not matched to a gene; V was cut back by 4 bases and J by 4 bases. The chain's CDR3 is CASSLISGGFYGYTF. DNA for the CDR3: TGTGCCAGCAGCCTTATCTCAGGGGGCTTCTATGGCTACACCTTC.